This T cell receptor beta chain was captured in a study of T cell responses to AZD1222 COVID-19 vaccine. Study-level results: Seropositive at baseline were only six or seven AZD1222 recipients. Donors, mostly white British, included more females; clonal diversity was possibly underestimated. Nearly half of spike-specific TCRs reportedly target unmutated variant regions. Vaccine-related CD4 TCRs covered spike, predominating at 160-218 and 743-854.

The V gene lost 6 bases and the J gene lost 9 bases, with 15 bases spanning the gap. The germline V gene encodes CDR1 DFQATT and CDR2 SNEGSKA (reference sequence). The CDR3 is 11 amino acids. On this clone: What it binds is unknown.

Data came from immunoSEQ multiplex PCR; TCRdb stores just in-frame clones and leaves some out. The data show 150,000 to 200,000 clones, about nine tenths seen once. The gene calls are TRBV20-1 and TRBJ2-7, with TRBD1 as a possible D gene (6 bases). The sequences come from peripheral blood, collected 28 days after the second AZD1222 dose. The receptor comes from an adult who received the AZD1222 COVID-19 vaccine. CDR3 sequence: CSAPKGGAQYF. CDR3 in DNA: TGCAGTGCCCCAAAAGGGGGTGCGCAGTACTTC.